What follows is one TCR beta chain and its context. This entry comes from a study of Ad26.COV2.S vaccination and SARS-CoV-2 variants. Specified treatment: roughly 20 received Ad26.COV2.S at low or high dose, single or two shots; roughly 5 received placebo; per-sample allocation not given. At day 63 after the first vaccine or placebo injection, samples were drawn. Profiling relied on immunoSEQ multiplex PCR, and the TCRdb table lists in-frame clones only, not all of them. The data show 400,000 to 500,000 clones, around 87% seen once. The TCR sequence derives from a person between 18 and 65 years old who received the Ad26.COV2.S COVID-19 vaccine or a placebo. Specimen: peripheral blood, collected in a trial of Ad26.COV2.S vaccine versus placebo.

CDR3 bases: TGTGCCATCAGTGAGTCGCGTACAGGGGGAGATTCACCCCTCCACTTT. Translation: CAISESRTGGDSPLHF. This chain links TRBV10-3 with TRBJ1-6, with TRBD1 matching over 8 bases. Germline V gives CDR1 ENHRY, CDR2 SYGVKD. This CDR3 has 16 amino acids. Trimming took 0 bases from V and 8 from J; bases not matched to a gene: 6.